Presented here are 23 T cell receptor beta chains from one specimen sequenced in a study of post-analysis software for immune sequencing data. Unique molecular identifiers were built into the TCR beta cDNA libraries. TCRdb recomputed calls from the PCR reads with MiXCR, one row per CDR3 protein. The sample holds fewer than 850,000 distinct CDR3 sequences, roughly 29% seen once. Findings of the study overall: Five TRBV segments were significantly more frequent in patients than in controls. TRBV5-6, TRBV5-1 and TRBV20-1 were among these segments.

The antigens of these receptors remain unknown. Sequencing was performed on blood. These receptors all come from a girl aged 5-17 years with multiple sclerosis.

The rearrangement uses TRBV28 and TRBJ1-2; D unresolved. This CDR3 spans 15 amino acids. Germline values: CDR1 MDHEN, CDR2 SYDVKM. V gave up 2 bases and J gave up 8 bases, with 18 bases separating them. This CDR3 is CASSLGWVFRRGYTF. The DNA of the CDR3 is TGTGCCAGCAGTTTAGGATGGGTCTTCCGCCGAGGCTACACCTTC.

The gene calls are TRBV7-2 and TRBJ1-4; D is ambiguous. The V gene's germline CDR1 is SGHTA and CDR2 FQGNSA. V shed 2 bases and J shed 5 bases, with 9 bases lying between them. This CDR3 contains 14 residues. CDR3 bases: TGTGCCAGCAGCTTAACGGCTTGGAATGAAAAACTGTTTTTT. Translation: CASSLTAWNEKLFF.

This clonotype has more than one count but fewer than ten. The V call is TRBV5-1, the J call TRBJ1-4, with D unresolved. CDR3 length equals 15 residues. CDR1 is SGHRS, CDR2 YFSETQ, per germline. Trimming left V 3 bases short and J 0 bases short, with 9 bases between. CDR3 amino acids: CASSSGLATNEKLFF. CDR3 DNA: TGCGCCAGCAGCTCTGGACTGGCAACTAATGAAAAACTGTTTTTT.

This clonotype was seen a handful of times. The genes are TRBV7-2 and TRBJ2-6; D unclear. This CDR3 spans 16 amino acids. The germline V gene has CDR1 SGHTA and CDR2 FQGNSA. V was trimmed by 1 base and J by 2 bases, leaving 9 bases between them. The CDR3 protein is CASSLGLVAGANVLTF. CDR3 bases: TGTGCCAGCAGCTTAGGTTTAGTTGCTGGGGCCAACGTCCTGACTTTC. The whole variable domain, filled in from reference TRBV7-2 and TRBJ2-6, reads GAGVSQSPSNKVTEKGKDVELRCDPISGHTALYWYRQSLGQGLEFLIYFQGNSAPDKSGLPSDRFSAERTGGSVSTLTIQRTQQEDSAVYLCASSLGLVAGANVLTFGAGSRLTVL.

The chain carries TRBV25-1 and TRBJ2-3, with D possibly TRBD2 on 6 matching bases. The V end lost 3 bases, the J end lost 1 base, and 8 bases lay between the germline ends. The CDR3 is 14 residues long. In germline, CDR1 is MGHDK, CDR2 SYGVNS. CDR3 in amino acids: CASSDTGGTDTQYF. In nucleotides, the CDR3 is TGTGCCAGCAGTGATACGGGAGGCACAGATACGCAGTATTTT.

This clonotype was seen only a few times. V gene TRBV5-8 combines with J gene TRBJ2-1; weak D call: TRBD1 (6 bases). The CDR3 extends over 19 amino acids. Trimming removed 1 base from V and 6 bases from J, with 26 bases in between. Per the germline V gene, CDR1 is SGHTS and CDR2 is YDEGEE. The CDR3 DNA reads TGTGCCAGCAGCTTGTCCCGCCCCGGGACATCCCCAGGTTCCAATGAGCAGTTCTTC. It is translated as CASSLSRPGTSPGSNEQFF.

This clonotype turned up a few times. The chain employs TRBV18 and TRBJ2-1, with a tentative D call TRBD2 (6 bases). V lost 0 bases to trimming and J lost 0 bases, with 12 bases between them. Germline CDR1 KGHSH, CDR2 LQKENI. This CDR3 contains 17 residues. CDR3 nucleotides: TGTGCCAGCTCACCACCGATCGGGACTGGCTCCTACAATGAGCAGTTCTTC. Translated: CASSPPIGTGSYNEQFF.

The rearrangement uses TRBV28 and TRBJ1-1; D is possibly TRBD1 (6 bases). V was pared by 2 bases and J by 4 bases, with 8 bases between. This CDR3 region has 13 residues. Germline CDR1 is MDHEN and CDR2 is SYDVKM. The CDR3 nucleotides are TGTGCCAGCAGTTTACCAGGGGCCACTGAAGCTTTCTTT. It yields the protein CASSLPGATEAFF.

A remark on this clonotype: The junction and the germline gene differ at one end; a read error may be behind it. This chain uses TRBV10-3 with TRBJ2-3, with 8 bases lining up with TRBD1. The CDR3 has 14 amino acids. The germline V gene encodes CDR1 ENHRY and CDR2 SYGVKD. The CDR3 loop is CTISADRGTDTQYF. In nucleotides, the CDR3 is TGTACCATCAGTGCGGACAGGGGCACAGATACGCAGTATTTT.

This clonotype was counted between two and nine times. The CDR3 nucleotides read TGTGCCAGCAGCTTGGGCGCGGGACTAGAAGACTCCTACAATGAGCAGTTCTTC. Its translation: CASSLGAGLEDSYNEQFF. This chain uses TRBV5-6 with TRBJ2-1; 8 bases map to TRBD2. V dropped 0 bases and J dropped 0; count of bases not matched to a gene: 8. Per the germline V gene, CDR1 is SGHDT and CDR2 is YYEEEE. This CDR3 is 18 amino acids long.

The rearrangement joins TRBV29-1 to TRBJ1-6, with 7 bases fitting TRBD1. Germline V gives CDR1 SQVTM, CDR2 ANQGSEA. V lost 7 bases and J lost 10; bases outside the gene matches: 10. There are 13 residues in the CDR3. CDR3 sequence (DNA): TGCAGCGCCTCCGACAGGGTCGGCTCACCCCTCCACTTT. Its protein is CSASDRVGSPLHF.

The rearrangement uses TRBV20-1 and TRBJ2-7; unclear D gene. Germline-derived CDR1 and CDR2 are DFQATT and SNEGSKA (reference sequence). V lost 6 bases and J 1 base, leaving 22 bases between the germline ends. The CDR3 sequence is 16 residues long. CDR3 nucleotides: TGCAGTGCCGATAATCCAGTTAGTCCCCTTTCCTACGAGCAGTACTTC. Its protein is CSADNPVSPLSYEQYF.

This clonotype was detected many times. V is TRBV5-5 and J is TRBJ2-7; 8 bases are a match to TRBD1. This CDR3 contains 15 residues. V shed 5 bases, J shed 3 bases, and the junction held 10 bases outside the gene matches. Germline lookup yields CDR1 SGHKS and CDR2 YYEKEE (reference sequence). The chain's CDR3 is CASSPTGGTFYEQYF. CDR3 coding DNA: TGTGCCAGCAGTCCAACAGGGGGTACCTTCTACGAGCAGTACTTC.

At least ten counts were recorded for this clonotype. The CDR3 sequence: CAISGGQGYQPQHF. DNA of the CDR3: TGTGCCATCAGTGGGGGACAGGGCTATCAGCCCCAGCATTTT. J is TRBJ1-5 and V is TRBV10-3, with TRBD1 matching over 9 bases. J gave up 5 bases and V 4 bases, and 3 bases lay outside the gene matches. This CDR3 region has 14 residues. Per germline, CDR1 ENHRY and CDR2 SYGVKD.

The V gene is TRBV14, the J gene TRBJ2-7; D is perhaps TRBD1 or TRBD2 (6 bases each). Germline CDR1 is SGHDN and CDR2 is FVKESK. The ends were cut back, 6 bases at V and 4 bases at J, with 19 bases in the middle. This CDR3 is built from 15 residues. CDR3 sequence: CASSGGPIFSYEQYF. The CDR3 DNA sequence: TGTGCCAGCAGTGGGGGGCCGATATTCTCATACGAGCAGTACTTC.

This chain links TRBV5-8 with TRBJ2-1; 8 bases match TRBD1. The germline CDR1 and CDR2 sequences are SGHTS and YDEGEE. CDR3 length: 15 amino acids. The junction had 8 bases not matched to a gene; V was cut back by 5 bases and J by 4 bases. For the CDR3, the DNA is TGTGCCAGCAGACCGGACAGGGCAGGATACAATGAGCAGTTCTTC. Encoded protein: CASRPDRAGYNEQFF.

This chain uses TRBV10-1 with TRBJ2-1; the match to TRBD1 covers 8 bases. The ends lost 6 bases at V and 4 bases at J; junction bases unmatched: 20. CDR1 and CDR2 (germline): WNHNN, SYGVQD (reference sequence). The CDR3 is 19 residues long. CDR3 loop: CASSAARTGGLQFYNEQFF. CDR3 DNA sequence: TGCGCCAGCAGCGCTGCCCGTACAGGGGGTCTCCAATTTTACAATGAGCAGTTCTTC.

This rearrangement joins TRBV5-1 to TRBJ1-1; maybe TRBD1 (5 bases). The CDR3 consists of 16 residues. The V gene lost 0 bases and the J gene lost 1 base, with 13 bases spanning the gap. In germline, CDR1 is SGHRS, CDR2 YFSETQ. This CDR3 is CASSLAVLGGNTEAFF. CDR3 nucleotides: TGCGCCAGCAGCTTGGCCGTTCTCGGGGGGAACACTGAAGCTTTCTTT.

This clonotype has more than one count but fewer than ten. The chain combines TRBV28 with TRBJ1-1, with 7 bases that match TRBD1. The junction had 10 bases not matched to a gene; V was cut back by 5 bases and J by 1 base. This CDR3 is built from 16 residues. Germline V gene lookup returns CDR1 MDHEN and CDR2 SYDVKM. As DNA, the CDR3 is TGTGCCAGCAGTCCCTTTGGACAGGAAGAGAACACTGAAGCTTTCTTT. It translates to CASSPFGQEENTEAFF.

The V call is TRBV29-1, the J call TRBJ2-1; weak D call: TRBD2 (5 bases). CDR3 length: 14 residues. CDR1 SQVTM and CDR2 ANQGSEA come from the germline V gene. The V gene lost 4 bases and the J gene lost 7 bases, with 17 bases spanning the gap. CDR3 sequence reads: CSVGRAKARNEQFF. CDR3 in DNA: TGCAGCGTTGGGCGGGCCAAAGCCAGGAATGAGCAGTTCTTC.

This clonotype has only a few counts. V gene TRBV18 combines with J gene TRBJ2-6, with TRBD2 identical over 7 bases. Germline CDR1 reads KGHSH; CDR2 reads LQKENI. The V segment lost 6 bases and the J segment 0 bases; nucleotides outside the gene matches: 8. The CDR3 is made up of 17 amino acids. CDR3 residues: CASSRSLAVSGANVLTF. The CDR3 DNA sequence: TGTGCCAGCTCCAGGTCCCTAGCGGTCTCTGGGGCCAACGTCCTGACTTTC.

Only a few counts were recorded for this clonotype. CDR3 DNA sequence: TGTGCCAGCAGCGCCTGGACAGGGGGCGCGGGAATTCAGTACTTC. Amino acids: CASSAWTGGAGIQYF. The chain employs TRBV7-2 and TRBJ2-5, with TRBD1 matching over 11 bases. The length of the CDR3 is 15 residues. Germline-derived CDR1 and CDR2 are SGHTA and FQGNSA. Unmatched junction bases numbered 13, after V lost 5 bases and J lost 11 bases.

This clonotype was recorded a few times. The chain carries TRBV20-1 and TRBJ2-1; tentatively, D is TRBD2 (5 bases). Germline CDR1 is DFQATT and CDR2 is SNEGSKA (reference sequence). This CDR3 contains 17 residues. Trimming took 3 bases from V and 7 from J, leaving 25 bases between them. CDR3 coding DNA: TGCAGTGCTAGCGACCCCCGGGCTAGCAGAATCGGGAATGAGCAGTTCTTC. This encodes CSASDPRASRIGNEQFF.